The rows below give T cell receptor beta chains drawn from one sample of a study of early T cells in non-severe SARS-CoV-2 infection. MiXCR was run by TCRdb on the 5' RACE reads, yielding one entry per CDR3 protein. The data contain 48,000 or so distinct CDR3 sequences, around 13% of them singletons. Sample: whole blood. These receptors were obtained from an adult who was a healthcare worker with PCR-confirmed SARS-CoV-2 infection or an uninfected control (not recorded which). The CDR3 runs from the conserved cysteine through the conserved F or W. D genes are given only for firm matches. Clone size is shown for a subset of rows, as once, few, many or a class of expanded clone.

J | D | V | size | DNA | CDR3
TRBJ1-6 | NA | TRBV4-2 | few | TGTGCCAGCAGCCAATCGGGCTCTAATTCACCCCTCCACTTT | CASSQSGSNSPLHF
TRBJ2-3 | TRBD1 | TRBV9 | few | TGTGCCAGCAGCGTAGATAAGGGGGCAAGGGCAGATACGCAGTATTTT | CASSVDKGARADTQYF
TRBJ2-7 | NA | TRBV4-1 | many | TGCGCCAGCAGCCAATTCTCCGGGAACCCTGAGGAGCAGTACTTC | CASSQFSGNPEEQYF
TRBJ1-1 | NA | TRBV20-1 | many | TGCAGTGCTAGGGACCCTGAAGCCTTCTTT | CSARDPEAFF
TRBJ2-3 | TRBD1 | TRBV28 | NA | TGTGCCAGCAGCACGGACAGGGGTGGATTAGGCACAGATACGCAGTATTTT | CASSTDRGGLGTDTQYF
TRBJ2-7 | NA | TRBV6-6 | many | TGTGCCAGCAGTTACTCAGGAGGAAGCTCCTACGAGCAGTACTTC | CASSYSGGSSYEQYF
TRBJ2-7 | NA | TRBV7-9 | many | TGTGCCAGCAGCACGACAGTATCCTACGAGCAGTACTTC | CASSTTVSYEQYF
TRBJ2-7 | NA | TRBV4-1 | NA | TGCGCCAGCAGCCAGAGACAAGGGGCCTCCTACGAGCAGTACTTC | CASSQRQGASYEQYF
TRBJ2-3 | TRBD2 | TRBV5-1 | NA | TGCGCCAGCAGCCCCGGACTAGCGGGACTAGATACGCAGTATTTT | CASSPGLAGLDTQYF
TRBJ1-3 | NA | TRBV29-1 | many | TGCAGCGTTGTGTCGAACAGCGGAAACACCATATATTTT | CSVVSNSGNTIYF
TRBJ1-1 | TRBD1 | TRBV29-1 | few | TGCAGCGTAGAGGACAGGAAGAACACTGAAGCTTTCTTT | CSVEDRKNTEAFF
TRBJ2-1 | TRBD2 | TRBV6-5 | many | TGTGCCAGCAGTTACGCGGGAGGATCCTACAATGAGCAGTTCTTC | CASSYAGGSYNEQFF
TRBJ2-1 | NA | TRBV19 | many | TGTGCCAGTAGTCCATACCAAGGGTCCTACAATGAGCAGTTCTTC | CASSPYQGSYNEQFF
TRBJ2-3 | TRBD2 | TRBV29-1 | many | TGCAGCGTGCACCCTAGCGGCTGGGGCACAGATACGCAGTATTTT | CSVHPSGWGTDTQYF
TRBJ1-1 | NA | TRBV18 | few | TGTGCCAGCGCCCAGACAGGATTGGGGGTGGCTGAAGCTTTCTTT | CASAQTGLGVAEAFF
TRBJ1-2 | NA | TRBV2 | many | TGTGCCAGCAGTGATGGAAGGGATAACTATGGCTACACCTTC | CASSDGRDNYGYTF
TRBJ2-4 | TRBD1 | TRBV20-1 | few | TGCAGTGCTTTCCTGGACAGGCTTGAGAACATTCAGTACTTC | CSAFLDRLENIQYF
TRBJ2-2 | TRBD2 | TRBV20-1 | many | TGCAGCCCGAGCCCCCGGGCCCAGCGGGGACGTGGGGAGCTGTTTTTT | CSPSPRAQRGRGELFF
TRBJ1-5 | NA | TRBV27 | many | TGTGCCAGCAGTCCCAACCTGGGGGTTCAGCCCCAGCATTTT | CASSPNLGVQPQHF
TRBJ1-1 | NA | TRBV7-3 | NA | TGTGCCAGCAGCTTAAATGGCAGCCCACCTTTCTTT | CASSLNGSPPFF
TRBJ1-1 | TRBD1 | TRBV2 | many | TGTGCCAGCAGTCCCGGGACAGGGAGAACTGAAGCTTTCTTT | CASSPGTGRTEAFF
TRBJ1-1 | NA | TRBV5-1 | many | TGCGCCAGCAGCATTACAGCGAAGAACACTGAAGCTTTCTTT | CASSITAKNTEAFF
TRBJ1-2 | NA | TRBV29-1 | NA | TGCAGCGTTGAAGATCGGCGCGGCTCCTATGGCTACACCTTC | CSVEDRRGSYGYTF
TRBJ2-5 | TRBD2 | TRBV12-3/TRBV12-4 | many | TGTGCCAGCAGTTCACCCTTAGCGGGGGGGATCCAAGAGACCCAGTACTTC | CASSSPLAGGIQETQYF